These 2 T cell receptor beta chains came from one sample sequenced in a study of blood T cell repertoires in COVID-19. The repertoire was sequenced with immunoSEQ multiplex PCR; TCRdb's copy has only in-frame clones and lacks some. Altogether 190,000 or so clones are present, approximately 86% being singletons, with the ten largest covering 2.5% to 3%. Material: peripheral blood. The receptors shown here come from a man aged 40-49 years with active or convalescent COVID-19.

V usage is TRBV28 and J usage is TRBJ2-7; D gene uncertain. The CDR3 is 13 residues long. V was clipped by 3 bases and J by 1 base, with 7 bases between them. Germline V gene lookup returns CDR1 MDHEN and CDR2 SYDVKM. CDR3 protein: CASSFTHSYEQYF. CDR3 coding DNA: TGTGCCAGCAGTTTCACACATTCCTACGAGCAGTACTTC.

V gene TRBV4-2 combines with J gene TRBJ2-5, with TRBD1 identical over 10 bases. CDR1 is LGHNA, CDR2 YNFKEQ, per germline. Trimming took 2 bases from V and 5 from J; bases not matched to a gene: 5. CDR3 length equals 15 residues. This CDR3 reads CASSQRQGAGETQYF. CDR3 bases: TGTGCCAGCAGCCAAAGACAGGGGGCAGGGGAGACCCAGTACTTC.